This TCR beta chain emerged from a study of blood T cell repertoires in COVID-19. In the study overall: Acute-phase and convalescent COVID-19 samples originated in the United States, Italy and Spain. PBMCs, B-cell-depleted T cells, or T cells provided the cDNA or gDNA that made up the material.

Original handling: Estimated nucleated cell counts came from reference gene primer amplification. Some clones are missing from TCRdb's copy, which holds only in-frame ones; the method was immunoSEQ multiplex PCR. V and J calls plus clone size are reproduced from that table; the DNA served to infer D and trimming. The sample has around 160,000 clones, 80% to 95% seen once. Trimming took 6 bases from V and 6 from J, leaving 17 bases between them. CDR3 size: 13 residues. CDR1 is SQVTM, CDR2 ANQGSEA, per germline. Recruited during active infection, patients (from Seattle) were subsequently followed longitudinally.

This chain uses TRBV29-1 with TRBJ1-1; D is possibly TRBD1 (5 bases). The specimen was peripheral blood. The TCR sequence derives from a woman in her sixties or seventies with COVID-19, enrolled during active disease. CDR3 nucleotides: TGCAGCGTCCCGTCAGGGAACTGGGCTGAAGCTTTCTTT. Protein: CSVPSGNWAEAFF. The full variable domain, in which reference TRBV29-1 and TRBJ1-1 provide the parts outside the CDR3, is SAVISQKPSRDICQRGTSLTIQCQVDSQVTMMFWYRQQPGQSLTLIATANQGSEATYESGFVIDKFPISRPNLTFSTLTVSNMSPEDSSIYLCSVPSGNWAEAFFGQGTRLTVV.